This T cell receptor beta chain was captured in a study of T cells after yellow fever vaccination. As TCR cDNA was made by 5'RACE template switching, a universal primer site and UMIs were added. In TCRdb, the 5' RACE reads were re-called with MiXCR into one record per CDR3 protein. The sample yields more than 300,000 distinct CDR3 sequences, around a tenth seen once. The germline gives CDR1 SGHTA, CDR2 FQGTGA. The ends were cut back, 7 bases at V and 0 bases at J, with 12 bases in the middle. The CDR3 length is 14 residues. The source material was CD4+ T cells sorted from PBMCs, sampled 45 days after the yellow fever booster vaccination. The TCR sequence derives from a man aged 18-30 years who received the YFV17D yellow fever vaccine. The chain employs TRBV7-3 and TRBJ2-5; no reliable D call. CDR3 sequence (DNA): TGTGCCAGCACCCTAGGGCAGTACCAAGAGACCCAGTACTTC. Residues: CASTLGQYQETQYF. Using reference TRBV7-3 and TRBJ2-5 for the parts outside the CDR3, the full variable domain is GAGVSQTPSNKVTEKGKYVELRCDPISGHTALYWYRQSLGQGPEFLIYFQGTGAADDSGLPNDRFFAVRPEGSVSTLKIQRTERGDSAVYLCASTLGQYQETQYFGPGTRLLVL.